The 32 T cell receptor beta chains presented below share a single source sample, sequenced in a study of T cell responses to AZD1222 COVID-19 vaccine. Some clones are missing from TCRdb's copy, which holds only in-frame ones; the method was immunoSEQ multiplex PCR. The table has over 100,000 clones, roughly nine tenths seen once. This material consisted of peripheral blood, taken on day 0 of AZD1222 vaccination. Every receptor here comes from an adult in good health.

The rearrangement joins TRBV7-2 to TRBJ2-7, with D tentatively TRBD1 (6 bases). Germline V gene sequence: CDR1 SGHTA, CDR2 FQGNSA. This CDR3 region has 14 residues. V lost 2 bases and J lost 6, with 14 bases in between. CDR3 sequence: CASSLLGGRGEQYF. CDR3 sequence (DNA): TGTGCCAGCAGCTTATTAGGGGGAAGAGGCGAGCAGTACTTC.

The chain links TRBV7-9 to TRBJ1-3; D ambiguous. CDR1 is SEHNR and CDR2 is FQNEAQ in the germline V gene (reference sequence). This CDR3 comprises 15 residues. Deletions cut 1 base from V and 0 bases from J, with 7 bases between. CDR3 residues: CASSLVSGSGNTIYF. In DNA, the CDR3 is TGTGCCAGCAGCTTAGTATCAGGCTCTGGAAACACCATATATTTT.

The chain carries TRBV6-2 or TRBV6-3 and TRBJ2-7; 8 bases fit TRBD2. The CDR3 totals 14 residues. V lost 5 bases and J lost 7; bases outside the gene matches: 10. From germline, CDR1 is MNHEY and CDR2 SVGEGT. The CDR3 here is CASSASGGAREQYF. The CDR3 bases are TGTGCCAGCAGTGCCTCGGGGGGGGCGAGGGAGCAGTACTTC.

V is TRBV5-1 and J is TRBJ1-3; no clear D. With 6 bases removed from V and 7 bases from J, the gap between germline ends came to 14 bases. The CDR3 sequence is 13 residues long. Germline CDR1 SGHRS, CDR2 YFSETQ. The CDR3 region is CASKGDGPNTIYF. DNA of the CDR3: TGCGCCAGCAAAGGAGATGGACCGAACACCATATATTTT.

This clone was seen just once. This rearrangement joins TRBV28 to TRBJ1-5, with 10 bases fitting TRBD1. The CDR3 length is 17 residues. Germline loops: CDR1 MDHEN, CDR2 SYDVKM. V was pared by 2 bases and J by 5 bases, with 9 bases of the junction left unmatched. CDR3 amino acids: CASSLGPGQGFHQPQHF. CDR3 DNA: TGTGCCAGCAGTTTAGGCCCGGGACAGGGGTTCCATCAGCCCCAGCATTTT.

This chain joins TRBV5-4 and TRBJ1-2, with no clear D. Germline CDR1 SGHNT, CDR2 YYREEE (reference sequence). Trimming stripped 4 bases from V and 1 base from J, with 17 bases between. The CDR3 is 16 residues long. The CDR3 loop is CASSTIPDRFNYGYTF. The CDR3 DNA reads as TGTGCCAGCAGCACAATCCCGGACCGTTTTAACTATGGCTACACCTTC.

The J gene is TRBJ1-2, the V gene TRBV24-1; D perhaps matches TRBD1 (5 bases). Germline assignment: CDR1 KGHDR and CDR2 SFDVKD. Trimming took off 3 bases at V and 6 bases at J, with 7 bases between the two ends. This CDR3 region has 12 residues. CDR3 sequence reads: CATSDEQDGYTF. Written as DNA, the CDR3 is TGTGCCACCAGTGATGAACAGGATGGCTACACCTTC.

CDR3: CASTPLRADTGELFF. DNA of the CDR3: TGTGCCAGCACACCCCTCCGGGCAGACACCGGGGAGCTGTTTTTT. V is TRBV2 and J is TRBJ2-2; D uncertain. This CDR3 has 15 residues. V gave up 7 bases and J gave up 3 bases, with 15 bases separating them. Germline lookup yields CDR1 SNHLY and CDR2 FYNNEI.

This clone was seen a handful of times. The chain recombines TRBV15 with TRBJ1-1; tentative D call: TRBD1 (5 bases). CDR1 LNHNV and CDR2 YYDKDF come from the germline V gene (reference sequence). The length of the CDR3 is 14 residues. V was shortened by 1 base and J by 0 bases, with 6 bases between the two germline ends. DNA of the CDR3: TGTGCCACCAGCAGAGGGGGGGTGAACACTGAAGCTTTCTTT. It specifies CATSRGGVNTEAFF.

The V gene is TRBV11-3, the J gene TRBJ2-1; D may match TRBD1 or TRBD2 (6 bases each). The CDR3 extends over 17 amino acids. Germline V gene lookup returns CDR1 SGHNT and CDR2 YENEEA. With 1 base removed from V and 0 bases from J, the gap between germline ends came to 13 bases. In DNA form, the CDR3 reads TGTGCCAGCAGCTTAGTTCGGGGGCCGGGCTCCTACAATGAGCAGTTCTTC. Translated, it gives CASSLVRGPGSYNEQFF.

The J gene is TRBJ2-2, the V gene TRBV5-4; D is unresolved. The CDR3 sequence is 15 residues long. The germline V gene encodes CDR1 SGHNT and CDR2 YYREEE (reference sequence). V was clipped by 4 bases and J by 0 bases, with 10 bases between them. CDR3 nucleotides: TGTGCCAGCAGCACACCTCTAGCGAACACCGGGGAGCTGTTTTTT. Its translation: CASSTPLANTGELFF.

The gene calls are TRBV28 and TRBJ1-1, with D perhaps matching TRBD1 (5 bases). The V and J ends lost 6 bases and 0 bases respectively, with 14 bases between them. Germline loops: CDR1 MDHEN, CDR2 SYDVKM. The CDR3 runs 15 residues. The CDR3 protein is CASSRGTLMNTEAFF. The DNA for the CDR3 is TGTGCCAGCAGCCGGGGGACGCTAATGAACACTGAAGCTTTCTTT. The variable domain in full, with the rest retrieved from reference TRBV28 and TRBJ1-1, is DVKVTQSSRYLVKRTGEKVFLECVQDMDHENMFWYRQDPGLGLRLIYFSYDVKMKEKGDIPEGYSVSREKKERFSLILESASTNQTSMYLCASSRGTLMNTEAFFGQGTRLTVV.

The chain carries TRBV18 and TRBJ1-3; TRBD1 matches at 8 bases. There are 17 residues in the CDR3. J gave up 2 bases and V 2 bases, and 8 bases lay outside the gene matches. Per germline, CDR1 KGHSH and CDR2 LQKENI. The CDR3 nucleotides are TGTGCCAGCTCACCAACAATATCGACAGGGGCTGGAAACACCATATATTTT. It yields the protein CASSPTISTGAGNTIYF. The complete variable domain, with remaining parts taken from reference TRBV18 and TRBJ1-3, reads NAGVMQNPRHLVRRRGQEARLRCSPMKGHSHVYWYRQLPEEGLKFMVYLQKENIIDESGMPKERFSAEFPKEGPSILRIQQVVRGDSAAYFCASSPTISTGAGNTIYFGEGSWLTVV.

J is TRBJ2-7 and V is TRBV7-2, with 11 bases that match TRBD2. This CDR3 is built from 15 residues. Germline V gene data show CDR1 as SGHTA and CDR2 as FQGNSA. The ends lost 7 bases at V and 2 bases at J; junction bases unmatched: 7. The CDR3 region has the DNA TGTGCCAGCACTTGGGGACTAGCGGCAACCTACGAGCAGTACTTC. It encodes CASTWGLAATYEQYF.

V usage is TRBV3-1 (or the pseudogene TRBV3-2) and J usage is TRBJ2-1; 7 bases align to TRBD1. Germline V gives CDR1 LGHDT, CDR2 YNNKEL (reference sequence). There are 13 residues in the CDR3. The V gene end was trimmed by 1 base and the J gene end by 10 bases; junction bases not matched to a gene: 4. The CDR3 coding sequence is TGTGCCAGCAGCCAAGGCGCCAGGGGGGAGCAGTTCTTC. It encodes CASSQGARGEQFF.

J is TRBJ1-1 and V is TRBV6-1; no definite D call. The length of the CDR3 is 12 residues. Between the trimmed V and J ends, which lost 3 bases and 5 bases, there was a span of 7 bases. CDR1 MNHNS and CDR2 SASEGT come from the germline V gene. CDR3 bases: TGTGCCAGCAGTGAGGGGTGGACTGAAGCTTTCTTT. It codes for CASSEGWTEAFF.

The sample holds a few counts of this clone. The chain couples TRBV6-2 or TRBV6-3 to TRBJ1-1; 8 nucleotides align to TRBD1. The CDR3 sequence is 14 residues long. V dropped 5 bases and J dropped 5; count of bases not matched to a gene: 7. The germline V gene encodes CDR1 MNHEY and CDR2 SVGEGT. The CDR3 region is CASSPSGGRTEAFF. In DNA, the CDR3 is TGTGCCAGCAGTCCCTCAGGGGGCCGAACTGAAGCTTTCTTT.

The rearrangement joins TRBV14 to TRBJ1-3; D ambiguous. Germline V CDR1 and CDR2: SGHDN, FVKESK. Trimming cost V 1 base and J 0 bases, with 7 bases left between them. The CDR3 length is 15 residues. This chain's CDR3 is CASSQVTNSGNTIYF. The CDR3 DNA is TGTGCCAGCAGCCAAGTTACCAACTCTGGAAACACCATATATTTT.

In DNA, the CDR3 is TGTGCCAGCAGCTTGTCCGGAGTAAACTACGAGCAGTACTTC. Protein sequence: CASSLSGVNYEQYF. The V gene is TRBV7-9, the J gene TRBJ2-7; D call uncertain. Per germline, CDR1 SEHNR and CDR2 FQNEAQ (reference sequence). The CDR3 is 14 amino acids. Trimming cost V 3 bases and J 3 bases, with 12 bases left between them.

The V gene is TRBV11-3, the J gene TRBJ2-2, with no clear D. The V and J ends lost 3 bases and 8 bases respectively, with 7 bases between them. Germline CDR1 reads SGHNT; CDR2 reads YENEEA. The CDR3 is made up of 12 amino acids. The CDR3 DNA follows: TGTGCCAGCAGCTTGGTAGCAGGGGAGCTGTTTTTT. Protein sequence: CASSLVAGELFF.

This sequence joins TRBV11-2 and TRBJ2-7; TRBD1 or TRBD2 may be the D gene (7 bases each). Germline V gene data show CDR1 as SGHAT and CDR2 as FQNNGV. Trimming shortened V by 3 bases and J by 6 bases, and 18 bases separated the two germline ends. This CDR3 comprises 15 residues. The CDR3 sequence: CASSFREATGIEQYF. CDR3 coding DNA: TGTGCCAGCAGCTTTCGGGAGGCGACAGGGATCGAGCAGTACTTC.

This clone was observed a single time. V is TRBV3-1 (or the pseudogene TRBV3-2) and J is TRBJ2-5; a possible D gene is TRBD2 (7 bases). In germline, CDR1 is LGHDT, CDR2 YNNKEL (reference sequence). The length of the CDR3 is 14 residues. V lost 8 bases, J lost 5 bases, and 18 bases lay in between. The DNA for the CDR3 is TGTGCCAGCTCACCCTTAGGGGGGGGTGAGACCCAGTACTTC. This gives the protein CASSPLGGGETQYF.

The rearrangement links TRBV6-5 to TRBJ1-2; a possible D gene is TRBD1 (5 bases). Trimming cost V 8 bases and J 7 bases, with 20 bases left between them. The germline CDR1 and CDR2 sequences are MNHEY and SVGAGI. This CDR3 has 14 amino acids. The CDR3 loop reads CASYPRDFGVGYTF. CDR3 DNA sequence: TGTGCCAGCTATCCCCGGGACTTCGGCGTTGGCTACACCTTC.

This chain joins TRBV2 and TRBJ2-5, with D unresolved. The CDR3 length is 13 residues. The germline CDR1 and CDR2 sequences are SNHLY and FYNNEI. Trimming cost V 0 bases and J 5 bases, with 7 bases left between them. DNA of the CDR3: TGTGCCAGCAGTGAAGCGGAGTGGGAGACCCAGTACTTC. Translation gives CASSEAEWETQYF.

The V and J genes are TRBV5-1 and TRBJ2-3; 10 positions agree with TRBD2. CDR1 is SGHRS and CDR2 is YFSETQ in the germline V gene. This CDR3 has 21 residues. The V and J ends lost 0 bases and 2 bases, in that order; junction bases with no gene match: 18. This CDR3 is CASSLVPQTSSGGPNTDTQYF. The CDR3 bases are TGCGCCAGCAGCTTGGTGCCCCAGACTTCTAGCGGGGGCCCCAACACAGATACGCAGTATTTT.

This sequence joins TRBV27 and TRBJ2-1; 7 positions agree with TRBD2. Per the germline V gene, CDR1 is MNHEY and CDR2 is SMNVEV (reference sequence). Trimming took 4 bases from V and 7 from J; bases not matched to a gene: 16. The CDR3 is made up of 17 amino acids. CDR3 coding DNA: TGTGCCAGCAGTTCCTATATCAGGGCGGGAGCCAGGAATGAGCAGTTCTTC. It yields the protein CASSSYIRAGARNEQFF.

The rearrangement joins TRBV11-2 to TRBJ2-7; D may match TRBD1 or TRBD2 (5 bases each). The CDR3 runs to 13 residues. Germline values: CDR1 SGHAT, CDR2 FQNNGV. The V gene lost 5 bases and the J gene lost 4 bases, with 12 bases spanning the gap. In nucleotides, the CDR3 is TGTGCCAGCAGCCCCGGGGCCTATTACGAGCAGTACTTC. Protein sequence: CASSPGAYYEQYF.

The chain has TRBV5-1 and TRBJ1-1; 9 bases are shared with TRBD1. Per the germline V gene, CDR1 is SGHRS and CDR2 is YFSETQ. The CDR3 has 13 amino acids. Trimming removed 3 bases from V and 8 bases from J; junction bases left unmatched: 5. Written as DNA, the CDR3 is TGCGCCAGCAGCTCCATGGGACAGGGAGAAGCTTTCTTT. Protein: CASSSMGQGEAFF. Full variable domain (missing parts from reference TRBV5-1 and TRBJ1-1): KAGVTQTPRYLIKTRGQQVTLSCSPISGHRSVSWYQQTPGQGLQFLFEYFSETQRNKGNFPGRFSGRQFSNSRSEMNVSTLELGDSALYLCASSSMGQGEAFFGQGTRLTVV.

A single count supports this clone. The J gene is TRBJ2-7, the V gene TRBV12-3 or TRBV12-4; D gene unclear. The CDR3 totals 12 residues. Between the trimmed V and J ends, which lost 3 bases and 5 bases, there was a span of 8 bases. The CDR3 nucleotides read TGTGCCAGCAGTTTCAACAGACACGAGCAGTACTTC. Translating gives CASSFNRHEQYF.

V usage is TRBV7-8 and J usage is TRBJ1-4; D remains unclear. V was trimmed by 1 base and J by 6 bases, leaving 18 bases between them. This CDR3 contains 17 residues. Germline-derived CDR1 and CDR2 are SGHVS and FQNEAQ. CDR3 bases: TGTGCCAGCAGCTTAGTAGGACGTCTAAGGTTGGATGAAAAACTGTTTTTT. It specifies CASSLVGRLRLDEKLFF.

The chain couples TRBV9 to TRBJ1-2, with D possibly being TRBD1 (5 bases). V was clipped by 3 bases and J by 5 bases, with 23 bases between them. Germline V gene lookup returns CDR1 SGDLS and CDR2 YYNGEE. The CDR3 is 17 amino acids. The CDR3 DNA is TGTGCCAGCAGCGCAGGAACTCCGGGACCAAAAGATTATGGCTACACCTTC. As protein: CASSAGTPGPKDYGYTF. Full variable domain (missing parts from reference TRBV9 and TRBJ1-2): DSGVTQTPKHLITATGQRVTLRCSPRSGDLSVYWYQQSLDQGLQFLIQYYNGEERAKGNILERFSAQQFPDLHSELNLSSLELGDSALYFCASSAGTPGPKDYGYTFGSGTRLTVV.

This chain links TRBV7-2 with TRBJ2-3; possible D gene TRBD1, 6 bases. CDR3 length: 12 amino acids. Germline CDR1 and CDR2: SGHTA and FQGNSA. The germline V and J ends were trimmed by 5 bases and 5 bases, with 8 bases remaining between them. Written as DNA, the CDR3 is TGTGCCAGCAGCCCACAGGGAGATACGCAGTATTTT. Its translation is CASSPQGDTQYF.